The rows below give T cell receptor beta chains drawn from one sample of a study of blood T cell repertoires in COVID-19. This table comes from immunoSEQ multiplex PCR, and its TCRdb copy is limited to in-frame clones, with some not included. The sample consists of 280,000 or so clones, under 90% of them appearing once. Material: peripheral blood. The receptor source for this set is a woman aged 50 to 60 who had recovered from COVID-19. Each CDR3 is given without its conserved first and last residue.

CDR3 protein | V gene | CDR3 length
ASSRQETQY | TRBV5-4 | 9
ASSQRSGGYEQY | TRBV4-1 | 12
AISGQREVYEQY | TRBV10-3 | 12
ASSLLVAAPGEQY | TRBV5-1 | 13
ASSRTSREYNEQF | TRBV6-2/TRBV6-3 | 13
ASSPLRGDGYT | TRBV3-1/TRBV3-2 | 11
ASSYSPLGTGYTYEQY | TRBV6-2/TRBV6-3 | 16
ASGQGSAYGYT | TRBV28 | 11
ASSLDRGGSYEQY | TRBV27 | 13
ASRDTVYGYT | TRBV3-1/TRBV3-2 | 10
ARSLAGRQETQY | TRBV5-3 | 12
ASSHPNGLAGNNEQF | TRBV7-2 | 15